The 21 T cell receptor beta chains listed next were all sequenced from one sample in a study of PD-1 blockade in classical Hodgkin lymphoma. Brentuximab vedotin exposure varied, and every patient relapsed after autologous stem cell transplantation. This table comes from immunoSEQ multiplex PCR, and its TCRdb copy is limited to in-frame clones, with some not included. The table lists around 70,000 clones, about 70% of them singletons. The source was peripheral blood mononuclear cells (PBMCs), collected before the second cycle of nivolumab. These receptors were collected from a human donor with classical Hodgkin lymphoma.

This sequence joins TRBV5-4 and TRBJ1-2, with a weak D call TRBD1 (6 bases). The CDR3 extends over 15 amino acids. Germline-derived CDR1 and CDR2 are SGHNT and YYREEE (reference sequence). The V end lost 4 bases, the J end lost 7 bases, and 20 bases lay between the germline ends. CDR3 in DNA: TGTGCCAGCAGCCCCCGGACAGAAGCTGACCCTGGCTACACCTTC. Protein: CASSPRTEADPGYTF.

The chain carries TRBV19 and TRBJ1-3; TRBD1 agrees at 11 bases. V shed 7 bases, J shed 0 bases, and the junction held 5 bases outside the gene matches. Germline CDR1 LNHDA, CDR2 SQIVND (reference sequence). This CDR3 has 16 amino acids. The CDR3 spells CASKEDRGLSGNTIYF. The CDR3 DNA follows: TGTGCCAGTAAGGAGGACAGGGGGCTCTCTGGAAACACCATATATTTT.

This clone has just a few counts. This chain uses TRBV7-3 with TRBJ2-2; perhaps D is TRBD1 or TRBD2 (5 bases each). Trimming stripped 0 bases from V and 6 bases from J, with 5 bases between. The CDR3 length is 13 residues. Per germline, CDR1 SGHTA and CDR2 FQGTGA. The CDR3 region is CASSLTGAGELFF. The CDR3 nucleotides read TGTGCCAGCAGCTTAACGGGGGCCGGGGAGCTGTTTTTT. The entire variable domain, with the rest obtained from reference TRBV7-3 and TRBJ2-2, is as follows: GAGVSQTPSNKVTEKGKYVELRCDPISGHTALYWYRQSLGQGPEFLIYFQGTGAADDSGLPNDRFFAVRPEGSVSTLKIQRTERGDSAVYLCASSLTGAGELFFGEGSRLTVL.

This rearrangement joins TRBV6-1 to TRBJ2-5; TRBD1 might be the D (5 bases). The V and J ends lost 3 bases and 2 bases respectively, with 10 bases between them. This CDR3 is built from 14 residues. CDR1 and CDR2 (germline): MNHNS, SASEGT. The CDR3 DNA sequence: TGTGCCAGCAGTGAGTTCGACAGTCAAGAGACCCAGTACTTC. Translating it yields CASSEFDSQETQYF.

The gene calls are TRBV6-1 and TRBJ1-1; D unresolved. Per germline, CDR1 MNHNS and CDR2 SASEGT. The CDR3 spans 13 residues. V was shortened by 6 bases and J by 2 bases, with 10 bases between the two germline ends. In DNA form, the CDR3 reads TGTGCCAGCAGGTTACAACCAAACACTGAAGCTTTCTTT. It is translated as CASRLQPNTEAFF.

This clone has only a few counts. The V call is TRBV7-8, the J call TRBJ1-1; 9 bases match TRBD1. Germline assignment: CDR1 SGHVS and CDR2 FQNEAQ. V dropped 6 bases and J dropped 0; count of bases not matched to a gene: 17. The CDR3 is made up of 19 amino acids. The CDR3 here is CASSQTQLGTGLLNTEAFF. The CDR3, as DNA: TGTGCCAGCAGTCAAACCCAACTCGGGACAGGGTTATTGAACACTGAAGCTTTCTTT.

This chain joins TRBV15 and TRBJ1-2; D is undetermined. The CDR3 contains 17 residues. The V gene lost 0 bases and the J gene lost 0 bases, with 14 bases spanning the gap. Germline loops: CDR1 LNHNV, CDR2 YYDKDF (reference sequence). The CDR3 DNA sequence: TGTGCCACCAGCAGAGATAAGGCAGTTTACTCTAACTATGGCTACACCTTC. It specifies CATSRDKAVYSNYGYTF.

The chain joins TRBV19 to TRBJ1-5; D is undetermined. CDR3 length equals 10 residues. Germline loops: CDR1 LNHDA, CDR2 SQIVND (reference sequence). The V gene lost 11 bases and the J gene lost 5 bases, with 7 bases spanning the gap. The CDR3 DNA reads TGTGCCGGTGGTTATCAGCCCCAGCATTTT. It specifies CAGGYQPQHF. Full variable domain (rest looked up from reference TRBV19 and TRBJ1-5): DGGITQSPKYLFRKEGQNVTLSCEQNLNHDAMYWYRQDPGQGLRLIYYSQIVNDFQKGDIAEGYSVSREKKESFPLTVTSAQKNPTAFYLCAGGYQPQHFGDGTRLSIL.

This clone showed up many times. The V call is TRBV6-5, the J call TRBJ1-5; perhaps TRBD1 as D (6 bases). Trimming cost V 4 bases and J 6 bases, with 16 bases left between them. From germline, CDR1 is MNHEY and CDR2 SVGAGI. The CDR3 has 15 residues. The CDR3 nucleotides are TGTGCCAGCAGTTGGGGAAGGGGGGGAGGTCAGCCCCAGCATTTT. Translating it yields CASSWGRGGGQPQHF.

For this clone: The identical CDR3 is also encoded by other nucleotide sequences in the sample. The chain uses TRBV28 and TRBJ1-4; D not certain. In germline, CDR1 is MDHEN, CDR2 SYDVKM. With 4 bases removed from V and 5 bases from J, the gap between germline ends came to 11 bases. This CDR3 comprises 14 residues. The CDR3 sequence is CASSSRALNEKLFF. Written as DNA, the CDR3 is TGTGCCAGCAGTTCCCGGGCCCTAAATGAAAAACTGTTTTTT.

This chain joins TRBV7-3 and TRBJ2-1; TRBD2 might be the D (5 bases). The CDR3 is made up of 15 amino acids. Germline V lookup: CDR1 SGHTA, CDR2 FQGTGA. V was cut by 2 bases and J by 0 bases, with 8 bases left in between. The CDR3 DNA reads TGTGCCAGCAGCTTATTTAGCGTCTCCTACAATGAGCAGTTCTTC. Its translation: CASSLFSVSYNEQFF.

The chain links TRBV5-5 to TRBJ1-1, with D possibly being TRBD1 (6 bases). The CDR3 contains 16 residues. V was cut by 1 base and J by 0 bases, with 13 bases left in between. Germline V gene data show CDR1 as SGHKS and CDR2 as YYEKEE (reference sequence). The CDR3 protein is CASSLWTAFMNTEAFF. The CDR3 nucleotides are TGTGCCAGCAGCTTGTGGACAGCCTTCATGAACACTGAAGCTTTCTTT.

The rearrangement links TRBV5-5 to TRBJ2-7; no clear D gene. V lost 0 bases to trimming and J lost 0 bases, with 4 bases between them. The CDR3 is 13 amino acids. The germline CDR1 and CDR2 sequences are SGHKS and YYEKEE (reference sequence). This CDR3 is CASSLDISYEQYF. The DNA of the CDR3 is TGTGCCAGCAGCTTGGACATCTCCTACGAGCAGTACTTC. The full variable domain, its missing parts supplied by reference TRBV5-5 and TRBJ2-7, is DAGVTQSPTHLIKTRGQQVTLRCSPISGHKSVSWYQQVLGQGPQFIFQYYEKEERGRGNFPDRFSARQFPNYSSELNVNALLLGDSALYLCASSLDISYEQYFGPGTRLTVT.

The sample holds a few counts of this clone. CDR3 coding DNA: TGTGCCAGCAGCGCACTAGCGGGGGCCCAAGAGACCCAGTACTTC. Its protein product is CASSALAGAQETQYF. This chain connects TRBV9 to TRBJ2-5, with 11 bases identical to TRBD2. Germline CDR1 is SGDLS and CDR2 is YYNGEE. The CDR3 runs 15 residues. J gave up 1 base and V 3 bases, and 2 bases lay outside the gene matches.

This clone was seen just once. The rearrangement uses TRBV6-1 and TRBJ2-1; D unclear. Germline V gene data show CDR1 as MNHNS and CDR2 as SASEGT. Trimming removed 8 bases from V and 3 bases from J, with 8 bases in between. The CDR3 contains 12 residues. The CDR3 region has the DNA TGTGCCAGCCGGAACCTCTACAATGAGCAGTTCTTC. Translating gives CASRNLYNEQFF.

This clone has just one count. The chain carries TRBV7-9 and TRBJ1-6; 7 nucleotides align to TRBD1. Germline V lookup: CDR1 SEHNR, CDR2 FQNEAQ (reference sequence). CDR3 length equals 14 residues. Trimming at V came to 0 bases and at J to 7 bases, leaving 0 bases not matched to a gene. CDR3 in amino acids: CASSLAGGNSPLHF. The CDR3 region has the DNA TGTGCCAGCAGCTTAGCAGGGGGCAATTCACCCCTCCACTTT.

The CDR3 loop is CATVDQGVGGGGTIYF. Written as DNA, the CDR3 is TGTGCCACCGTAGATCAGGGTGTCGGAGGCGGAGGCACCATATATTTT. The rearrangement uses TRBV2 and TRBJ1-3, with D possibly matching TRBD1 (5 bases). Germline V gene data show CDR1 as SNHLY and CDR2 as FYNNEI. This CDR3 comprises 16 residues. Trimming took off 10 bases at V and 9 bases at J, with 28 bases between the two ends.

In this sample, this clone turned up a few times. V usage is TRBV7-2 and J usage is TRBJ2-7, with D possibly TRBD2 on 6 matching bases. The CDR3 sequence is 15 residues long. Per germline, CDR1 SGHTA and CDR2 FQGNSA. V was cut by 2 bases and J by 3 bases, with 14 bases left in between. The CDR3 DNA sequence: TGTGCCAGCAGCTTAAGTACTTGGGGGGTCTACGAGCAGTACTTC. Translation: CASSLSTWGVYEQYF.

The CDR3 reads CASSLGPTGEAFF. For the CDR3, the DNA is TGCGCCAGCAGCTTGGGGCCGACAGGGGAAGCTTTCTTT. The chain uses TRBV5-1 and TRBJ1-1, with 7 bases that match TRBD1. V lost 0 bases to trimming and J lost 8 bases; unmatched junction nucleotides: 4. CDR3 length: 13 residues. Per the germline V gene, CDR1 is SGHRS and CDR2 is YFSETQ.

The chain carries TRBV27 and TRBJ2-5; weak D call: TRBD2 (5 bases). The J call is doubtful: the DNA matches TRBJ2-7 better. Germline values: CDR1 MNHEY, CDR2 SMNVEV (reference sequence). The CDR3 length is 17 residues. CDR3 bases: TGTGCCAGCAGTTTGCTCCCCACCTTCAGCGGAGACTACGAGCAGTACTTC. Translating gives CASSLLPTFSGDYEQYF.

This chain joins TRBV4-1 and TRBJ2-2; 9 bases match TRBD1. CDR3 length: 17 amino acids. V was pared by 10 bases and J by 3 bases, with 15 bases of the junction left unmatched. Germline V gene data show CDR1 as MGHRA and CDR2 as YSYEKL. CDR3 protein: CATFPIGTGSHTGELFF. DNA of the CDR3: TGCGCCACCTTCCCCATAGGGACAGGGAGTCACACCGGGGAGCTGTTTTTT.